The present T cell receptor beta chain was sequenced within a study of cytomegalovirus exposure and HLA in healthy donors. The PCR used 60 Vbeta and 13 Jbeta primers. Here immunoSEQ multiplex PCR was the method, and the copy in TCRdb shows in-frame clones only, minus some. The data show 40,000 or so clones, approximately 63% seen once. On this clone itself: Its antigen is not identified.

Germline V gene lookup returns CDR1 ENHRY and CDR2 SYGVKD. The CDR3 spans 13 residues. Trimming left V 0 bases short and J 4 bases short, with 7 bases between. Study outcomes and limitations: A previous analysis found most TCR beta V segments productive roughly 90% or roughly 30% of the time. Through in vitro validation, three CMV-associated chains were shown to be specific for CMV antigens.

Sequenced material: PBMCs. The source of this sequence is a man aged 40-55 years in good health and CMV-seronegative. The rearrangement joins TRBV10-3 to TRBJ2-7, with D unresolved. The CDR3 DNA reads TGTGCCATCAGTGAGTCGCAACTTTACGAGCAGTACTTC. This codes for CAISESQLYEQYF.